The following is a T cell receptor (beta chain) sequence with its context. What it binds is not known. The CDR3 extends over 13 amino acids. CDR1 and CDR2 (germline): ENHRY, SYGVKD. V was cut by 6 bases and J by 5 bases, with 13 bases left in between. This sample was included in a study of CD8+CD57+ T cells in acquired aplastic anemia. On the study more broadly: Sorted cells (CD4+ and CD8+) yielded DNA amounts that averaged approximately 3.1 ug. Study-level findings and limits: Overlap between patients and controls comprised roughly 30 CD8+ CDR3 sequences.

Only patients with CD8+CD57+ cell expansion on flow cytometry were chosen for sequencing. Patients were treatment-naive when blood was sampled. The template used for profiling TCR beta VDJ and CDR3 was genomic DNA. TCRdb reprocessed the reads with MiXCR, giving one entry per CDR3 protein. The table records around 130,000 distinct CDR3 sequences, under 65% of them present only once. This clonotype was obtained from a human donor with aplastic anemia. The material sequenced was sorted CD4+, CD8+, or CD8+CD57+ T cells (not recorded which) from PBMCs. This chain links TRBV10-3 with TRBJ1-1, with TRBD1 as a possible D gene (6 bases). The CDR3 loop reads CAISLGGGTEAFF. The CDR3 bases are TGTGCCATCAGCCTAGGAGGGGGGACTGAAGCTTTCTTT.